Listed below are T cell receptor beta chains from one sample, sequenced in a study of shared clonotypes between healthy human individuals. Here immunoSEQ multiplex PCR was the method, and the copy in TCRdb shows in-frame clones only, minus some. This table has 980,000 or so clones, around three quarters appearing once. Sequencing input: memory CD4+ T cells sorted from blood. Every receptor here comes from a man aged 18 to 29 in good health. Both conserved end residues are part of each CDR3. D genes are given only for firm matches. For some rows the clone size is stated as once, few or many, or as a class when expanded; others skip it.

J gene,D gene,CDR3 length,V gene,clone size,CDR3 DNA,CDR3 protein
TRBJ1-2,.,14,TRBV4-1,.,TGCGCCAGCAGCCAAGATGGCAGCCGCTATGGCTACACCTTC,CASSQDGSRYGYTF
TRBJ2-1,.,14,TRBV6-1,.,TGTGCCAGCAGGAAAGGCGGACCAAACAATGAGCAGTTCTTC,CASRKGGPNNEQFF
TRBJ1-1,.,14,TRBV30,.,TGTGCCTGGAGATCAGGGCTCGGGAACACTGAAGCTTTCTTT,CAWRSGLGNTEAFF
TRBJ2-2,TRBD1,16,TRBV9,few,TGTGCCAGCAGCGTGTTCGGGACAGATTACACCGGGGAGCTGTTTTTT,CASSVFGTDYTGELFF
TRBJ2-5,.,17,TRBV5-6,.,TGTGCCAGCAGCTTGGCCACCGTGACTCCGAGCGAGGAGACCCAGTACTTC,CASSLATVTPSEETQYF
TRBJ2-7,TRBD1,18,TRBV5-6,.,TGTGCCAGCAGCTACGTCCCGGGACAGGGGAGGTTCTCCTACGAGCAGTACTTC,CASSYVPGQGRFSYEQYF
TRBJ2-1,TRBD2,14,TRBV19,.,TGTGCCAGTAGTATGATCGGGCTAGCGGGGGGCCAGTTCTTC,CASSMIGLAGGQFF
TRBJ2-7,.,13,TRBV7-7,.,TGTGCTAGCAGCCCTGGACTTTCCTACGAGCAGTACTTC,CASSPGLSYEQYF
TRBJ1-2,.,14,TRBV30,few,TGTGCCTGGAGTGTAAGGGTGCCTAGCTATGGCTACACCTTC,CAWSVRVPSYGYTF
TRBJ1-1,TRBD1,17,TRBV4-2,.,TGTGCCAGCAGCCCACAGGGGTTAAGTCTGGTCGGCACTGAAGCTTTCTTT,CASSPQGLSLVGTEAFF
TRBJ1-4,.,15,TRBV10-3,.,TGTGCCATCAGTGAGTCGATAGGGACTAATGAAAAACTGTTTTTT,CAISESIGTNEKLFF
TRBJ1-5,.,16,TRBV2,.,TGTGCCAGCAGTGACATCGATATTAATAGCAATCAGCCCCAGCATTTT,CASSDIDINSNQPQHF
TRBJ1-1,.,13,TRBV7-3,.,TGTGCCAGCAGCTTAACTGACGACACTGAAGCTTTCTTT,CASSLTDDTEAFF
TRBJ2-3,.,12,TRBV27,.,TGTGCCAGCAGTCTCAGCACAGATACGCAGTATTTT,CASSLSTDTQYF
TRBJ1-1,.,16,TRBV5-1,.,TGCGCCAGCATTCCGGGTTTTTGGCAGGGTAACACTGAAGCTTTCTTT,CASIPGFWQGNTEAFF
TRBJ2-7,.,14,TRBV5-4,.,TGTGCCAGCAGCTTTCAGGACGGATTATACGAGCAGTACTTC,CASSFQDGLYEQYF
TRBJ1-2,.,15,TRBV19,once,TGTGCCAGTAGTGAGGGCCTTGCGCTATACTATGGCTACACCTTC,CASSEGLALYYGYTF
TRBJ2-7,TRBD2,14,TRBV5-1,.,TGCGCCAGCAGGGCCGGGTCTGGGAGGGTCGAGCAGTACTTC,CASRAGSGRVEQYF
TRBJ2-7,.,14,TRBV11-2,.,TGTGCCAGCAGCTTAGATCCCGCCCGGGGGGAGCAGTACTTC,CASSLDPARGEQYF
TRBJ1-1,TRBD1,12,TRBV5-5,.,TGTGCCAGCAGCTTGGGACAGGGAGAAGCTTTCTTT,CASSLGQGEAFF
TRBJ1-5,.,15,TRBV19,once,TGTGCCAGTAGTATCCCAGGGAGGGGCGCTCAGCCCCAGCATTTT,CASSIPGRGAQPQHF
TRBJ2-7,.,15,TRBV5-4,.,TGTGCCAGCAGCTTGGAAGGGGGCCCTAGCGTCGAGCAGTACTTC,CASSLEGGPSVEQYF
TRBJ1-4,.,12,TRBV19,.,TGTGCCAGTAGTGCTCGGACTGAAAAACTGTTTTTT,CASSARTEKLFF
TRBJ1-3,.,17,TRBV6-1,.,TGTGCCAGCAGTGAAGGGGGGTGGGACCTCTCTGGAAACACCATATATTTT,CASSEGGWDLSGNTIYF
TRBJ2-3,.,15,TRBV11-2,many,TGTGCCAGCAGCTCCCCGGGGACAAGCACAGATACGCAGTATTTT,CASSSPGTSTDTQYF
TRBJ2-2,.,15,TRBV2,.,TGTGCCAGCATTACTACTAGTTCGGGCACCGGGGAGCTGTTTTTT,CASITTSSGTGELFF
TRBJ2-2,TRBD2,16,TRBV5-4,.,TGTGCCAGCAGCCCGGCGATAGCGGGAGGAGCCGGGGAGCTGTTTTTT,CASSPAIAGGAGELFF
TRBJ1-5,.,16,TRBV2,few,TGTGCCAGCAGTGCTCAGGGGACTACTAACAATCAGCCCCAGCATTTT,CASSAQGTTNNQPQHF
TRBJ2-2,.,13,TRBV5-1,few,TGCGCCAGCAGCCCAACTAACTCCGGGGAGCTGTTTTTT,CASSPTNSGELFF
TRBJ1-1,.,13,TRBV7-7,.,TGTGCTAGCAGCATCCGCAGGGGCACTGAAGCTTTCTTT,CASSIRRGTEAFF
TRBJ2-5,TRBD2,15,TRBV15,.,TGTGCCACCAGCAGAGATACTAGCGGGCGGGAGACCCAGTACTTC,CATSRDTSGRETQYF
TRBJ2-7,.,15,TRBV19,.,TGTGCCAGTAGAAAATACGGAGAGGGACCCTACGAGCAGTACTTC,CASRKYGEGPYEQYF
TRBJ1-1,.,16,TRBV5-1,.,TGCGCCAGCAGCTTGAGGGGGGCCGGGGGAAACACTGAAGCTTTCTTT,CASSLRGAGGNTEAFF
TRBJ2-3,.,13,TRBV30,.,TGTGCCTGGAGTGCCCAGGGCCCGAATACGCAGTATTTT,CAWSAQGPNTQYF
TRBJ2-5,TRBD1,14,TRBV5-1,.,TGCGCCAGCTCGTCCGGGACAGGGATGGAGACCCAGTACTTC,CASSSGTGMETQYF
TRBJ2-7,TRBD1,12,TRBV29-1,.,TGCAGCGCCGGGGACAGGGACTACGAGCAGTACTTC,CSAGDRDYEQYF
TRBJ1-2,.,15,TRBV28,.,TGTGCCAGCACCAAAACGGGGGTTTCTAACTATGGCTACACCTTC,CASTKTGVSNYGYTF
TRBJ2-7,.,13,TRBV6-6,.,TGTGCCAGCAGTTCCACAGGCGCGTACGAGCAGTACTTC,CASSSTGAYEQYF
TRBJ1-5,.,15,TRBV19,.,TGTGCCAGTAGTATAGCGGGGGCGCTGGGGCAGCCCCAGCATTTT,CASSIAGALGQPQHF
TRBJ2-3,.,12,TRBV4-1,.,TGCGCCAGCAGCCTGGGCCCAGATACGCAGTATTTT,CASSLGPDTQYF
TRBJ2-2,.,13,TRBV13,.,TGTGCCAGCAGCTCAGGGGAACCCGGGGAGCTGTTTTTT,CASSSGEPGELFF
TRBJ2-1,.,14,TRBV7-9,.,TGTGCCAGCAGCTTAACGATTCCTTACAATGAGCAGTTCTTC,CASSLTIPYNEQFF
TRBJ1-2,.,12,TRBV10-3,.,TGTGCCACAGGGACTGCGAACTATGGCTACACCTTC,CATGTANYGYTF
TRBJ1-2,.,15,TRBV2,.,TGTGCCAGCTCCAAAGAGGGCCTGACCAACTATGGCTACACCTTC,CASSKEGLTNYGYTF
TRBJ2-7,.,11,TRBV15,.,TGTGCCACTCAGAAAGATTCCGAGCAGTACTTC,CATQKDSEQYF
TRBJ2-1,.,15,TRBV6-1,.,TGTGCCAGCAGTGCCGAGAGGGGGCGGGGTGCAGAGCAGTTCTTC,CASSAERGRGAEQFF
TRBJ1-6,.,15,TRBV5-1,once,TGCGCCAGCAGCTCAGGACAAGCCCTTGGTTCACCCCTCCACTTT,CASSSGQALGSPLHF
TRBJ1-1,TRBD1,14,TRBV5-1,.,TGCGCCAGCAGCCCGGACAGGGTTGGCACTGAAGCTTTCTTT,CASSPDRVGTEAFF
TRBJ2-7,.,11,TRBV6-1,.,TGTGCCAGCAGCGGTGGATACGAGCAGTACTTC,CASSGGYEQYF
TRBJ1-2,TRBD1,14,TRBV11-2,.,TGTGCCAGCAGCTTAGGGCAGGGGGCTGGTGGCTACACCTTC,CASSLGQGAGGYTF
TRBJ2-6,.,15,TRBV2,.,TGTGCCAGCAGTGACCGGGCGGGTGGGGCCAACGTCCTGACTTTC,CASSDRAGGANVLTF
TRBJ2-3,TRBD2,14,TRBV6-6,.,TGTGCCAGCGGACTAGCGGAAAGCACAGATACGCAGTATTTT,CASGLAESTDTQYF
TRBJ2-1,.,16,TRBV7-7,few,TGTGCTAGCAGCTTAGGGGTAACTAGCACCAAGAGTGAGCAGTTCTTC,CASSLGVTSTKSEQFF
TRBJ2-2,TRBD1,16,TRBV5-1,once,TGCGCCAGCAGCCCAGGGGACAGGCAAAACACCGGGGAGCTGTTTTTT,CASSPGDRQNTGELFF
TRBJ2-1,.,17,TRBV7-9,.,TGTGCCAGCAGCTTAGCCAGTCCCGGGACAATTGGCGGTGAGCAGTTCTTC,CASSLASPGTIGGEQFF